These 13 T cell receptor beta chains were all obtained from the same sample, sequenced in a study of Ad26.COV2.S vaccination and SARS-CoV-2 variants. The assay was immunoSEQ multiplex PCR, and TCRdb's table has in-frame clones only and misses some. The sample lists about 370,000 clones, 89% occurring once. Treatment denoted: roughly 19 received Ad26.COV2.S at low or high dose, single or two shots; about five received placebo; per-sample allocation not given. Material that was analyzed had been drawn on day 63 after the first vaccine or placebo injection. The starting material was peripheral blood, obtained in a trial of Ad26.COV2.S vaccine versus placebo. These TCRs come from a person aged 18-65 years who received the Ad26.COV2.S COVID-19 vaccine or a placebo.

This chain links TRBV5-1 with TRBJ2-1; a weak D match, TRBD1 (6 bases). The CDR3 is 13 residues long. Germline V gives CDR1 SGHRS, CDR2 YFSETQ. V gave up 4 bases and J gave up 7 bases, with 12 bases separating them. CDR3 in DNA: TGCGCCAGCAGCCCACAGGGTTTGAATGAGCAGTTCTTC. Amino acids: CASSPQGLNEQFF.

V usage is TRBV5-1 and J usage is TRBJ2-3; 9 bases map to TRBD1. The CDR3 extends over 15 amino acids. Losses at the gene ends were 4 bases for V and 3 bases for J; bases not matched to a gene: 6. Germline CDR1 is SGHRS and CDR2 is YFSETQ. The CDR3 loop is CASSENGQGTDTQYF. The DNA for the CDR3 is TGCGCCAGCAGCGAAAACGGACAGGGGACAGATACGCAGTATTTT.

J is TRBJ1-1 and V is TRBV5-1; D not resolved. The CDR3 extends over 14 amino acids. The V end lost 4 bases, the J end lost 4 bases, and 14 bases lay between the germline ends. Germline CDR1 SGHRS, CDR2 YFSETQ. The chain's CDR3 is CASSPPGVGTEAFF. DNA of the CDR3: TGCGCCAGCAGCCCGCCCGGGGTAGGCACTGAAGCTTTCTTT.

The chain has TRBV19 and TRBJ2-1; D gene unclear. This CDR3 comprises 13 residues. Germline-derived CDR1 and CDR2 are LNHDA and SQIVND (reference sequence). With 3 bases removed from V and 7 bases from J, the gap between germline ends came to 10 bases. DNA for the CDR3: TGTGCCAGTAGTATCGCTTCAAGGAATGAGCAGTTCTTC. Protein product: CASSIASRNEQFF.

This sequence joins TRBV15 and TRBJ2-7; either TRBD1 or TRBD2 may fit D (5 bases each). V lost 0 bases and J 7 bases, leaving 7 bases between the germline ends. The CDR3 runs to 12 residues. CDR1 is LNHNV and CDR2 is YYDKDF in the germline V gene (reference sequence). CDR3 region: CATSRDWGEQYF. The CDR3 bases are TGTGCCACCAGCAGAGACTGGGGGGAGCAGTACTTC.

The rearrangement joins TRBV6-2 or TRBV6-3 to TRBJ2-7; tentatively, D is TRBD1 (5 bases). Trimming stripped 4 bases from V and 7 bases from J, with 23 bases between. This CDR3 spans 16 amino acids. Germline V gives CDR1 MNHEY, CDR2 SVGEGT. CDR3 DNA sequence: TGTGCCAGCAGTTCTCAATTTACAGGTGAAGGGGATGAGCAGTACTTC. This encodes CASSSQFTGEGDEQYF.

This rearrangement joins TRBV7-2 to TRBJ2-7; D unresolved. CDR1 SGHTA and CDR2 FQGNSA come from the germline V gene. Trimming stripped 4 bases from V and 1 base from J, with 14 bases between. This CDR3 comprises 15 residues. The CDR3 here is CASSSHPGVSYEQYF. The CDR3 coding sequence is TGTGCCAGCAGCTCGCATCCAGGTGTGTCCTACGAGCAGTACTTC.

V gene TRBV7-8 combines with J gene TRBJ2-2; 8 bases match TRBD2. The CDR3 is 15 amino acids. V was pared by 5 bases and J by 4 bases, with 6 bases of the junction left unmatched. CDR1 is SGHVS and CDR2 is FQNEAQ in the germline V gene. The CDR3, as DNA: TGTGCCAGCAGCATCTTAGCGGGGCCCACCGGGGAGCTGTTTTTT. It is translated as CASSILAGPTGELFF.

V is TRBV19 and J is TRBJ2-1; 9 nucleotides align to TRBD1. The V gene end was trimmed by 5 bases and the J gene end by 8 bases; junction bases not matched to a gene: 10. Germline-derived CDR1 and CDR2 are LNHDA and SQIVND (reference sequence). The CDR3 extends over 15 amino acids. In DNA, the CDR3 is TGTGCCAGTAGTGTGGGGGACAGGGTGGCCCATGAGCAGTTCTTC. Protein: CASSVGDRVAHEQFF.

V gene TRBV9 combines with J gene TRBJ1-2; D call uncertain. This CDR3 is 13 amino acids long. Germline CDR1 and CDR2: SGDLS and YYNGEE. V was clipped by 3 bases and J by 2 bases, with 8 bases between them. DNA of the CDR3: TGTGCCAGCAGCGGAGGAGGCAACTATGGCTACACCTTC. It yields the protein CASSGGGNYGYTF.

The chain joins TRBV19 to TRBJ2-5; a weak D match, TRBD2 (5 bases). Between the trimmed V and J ends, which lost 1 base and 7 bases, there was a span of 10 bases. The CDR3 extends over 13 amino acids. CDR1 and CDR2 from the germline V gene are LNHDA and SQIVND (reference sequence). CDR3: CASSIVESGTQYF. Here the CDR3 DNA reads TGTGCCAGTAGTATAGTCGAGAGCGGGACCCAGTACTTC.

The rearrangement uses TRBV13 and TRBJ2-1, with a weak D call TRBD2 (6 bases). This CDR3 contains 12 residues. V was shortened by 5 bases and J by 7 bases, with 9 bases between the two germline ends. Germline V CDR1 and CDR2: PRHDT, FYEKMQ (reference sequence). The CDR3 region has the DNA TGTGCCAGCAGCGGCGGAGGGAATGAGCAGTTCTTC. The encoded protein is CASSGGGNEQFF.

The chain employs TRBV5-4 and TRBJ2-7, with no clear D. CDR3 length: 13 amino acids. Trimming removed 3 bases from V and 2 bases from J, with 9 bases in between. Germline V gene data show CDR1 as SGHNT and CDR2 as YYREEE (reference sequence). The chain's CDR3 is CASSSDPAYEQYF. CDR3 DNA sequence: TGTGCCAGCAGCTCCGACCCCGCCTACGAGCAGTACTTC.